The 19 T cell receptor beta chains below all came from one sample that was sequenced in a study of patients and donors after allogeneic stem cell transplantation. TCRdb recomputed calls from the RT-PCR reads with MiXCR, one row per CDR3 protein. The sample has around 200,000 distinct CDR3 sequences, around two fifths seen once. The sequenced material came from blood, either unsorted or a sorted T cell fraction (not recorded which). The source of these receptors is a human donor who was either an allogeneic HSCT recipient or a stem cell or donor lymphocyte infusion donor (not recorded which). It is not recorded whose cells these are; they may come from a transplant donor.

This clonotype was seen many times. Written as DNA, the CDR3 is TGTGCCAGCAGCGTAGTTTTGGGGGAAAGAACTGAAGCTTTCTTT. Its translation: CASSVVLGERTEAFF. The chain links TRBV9 to TRBJ1-1, with D maybe TRBD1 (5 bases). Trimming removed 0 bases at V and 5 bases at J, with 14 bases between. The length of the CDR3 is 15 residues. Germline lookup yields CDR1 SGDLS and CDR2 YYNGEE.

The chain carries TRBV29-1 and TRBJ2-5; D is unresolved. The CDR3 is made up of 13 amino acids. Germline V lookup: CDR1 SQVTM, CDR2 ANQGSEA. Trimming left V 4 bases short and J 5 bases short, with 14 bases between. The CDR3 spells CSVVPLPTETQYF. The CDR3 DNA follows: TGCAGCGTTGTGCCACTACCTACCGAGACCCAGTACTTC.

The chain joins TRBV27 to TRBJ2-2; D is ambiguous. The germline V and J ends were trimmed by 8 bases and 3 bases, with 10 bases remaining between them. The CDR3 has 13 amino acids. Per the germline V gene, CDR1 is MNHEY and CDR2 is SMNVEV (reference sequence). CDR3 residues: CASGFEYTGELFF. For the CDR3, the DNA is TGTGCCAGCGGGTTTGAGTACACCGGGGAGCTGTTTTTT.

This chain connects TRBV5-1 to TRBJ1-1; 9 nucleotides line up with TRBD1. Germline loops: CDR1 SGHRS, CDR2 YFSETQ. The CDR3 is made up of 16 amino acids. J gave up 0 bases and V 0 bases, and 3 bases lay outside the gene matches. The CDR3 reads CASSLGDRVLNTEAFF. In nucleotides, the CDR3 is TGCGCCAGCAGCTTGGGGGACAGGGTTTTGAACACTGAAGCTTTCTTT.

This clonotype was seen a handful of times. This chain uses TRBV6-1 with TRBJ2-2; D assignment may be TRBD1 or TRBD2 (5 bases each). The CDR3 totals 14 residues. V was pared by 6 bases and J by 7 bases, with 15 bases between. Germline CDR1 and CDR2: MNHNS and SASEGT. CDR3 nucleotide sequence: TGTGCCAGCAGCGGGGCTGTTCTTGGCGGGGAGCTGTTTTTT. Amino acids: CASSGAVLGGELFF.

The CDR3 is CASYESQNQPQHF. The CDR3 region has the DNA TGTGCCAGTTATGAGAGCCAAAATCAGCCCCAGCATTTT. The chain has TRBV19 and TRBJ1-5; D ambiguous. This CDR3 region has 13 residues. Germline loops: CDR1 LNHDA, CDR2 SQIVND (reference sequence). Trimming pared 8 bases from V and 4 bases from J, leaving 12 bases between.

The chain links TRBV25-1 to TRBJ1-1, with a tentative D call TRBD1 (5 bases). There are 13 residues in the CDR3. Germline values: CDR1 MGHDK, CDR2 SYGVNS. V lost 8 bases to trimming and J lost 4 bases, with 14 bases between them. CDR3 sequence reads: CASCGGMATEAFF. CDR3 DNA: TGTGCCAGCTGTGGGGGAATGGCCACTGAAGCTTTCTTT.

The V gene is TRBV20-1, the J gene TRBJ1-2; D is undetermined. The CDR3 runs to 12 residues. V lost 6 bases to trimming and J lost 5 bases, with 13 bases between them. Germline values: CDR1 DFQATT, CDR2 SNEGSKA (reference sequence). The CDR3 is CSARKLSYGYTF. The CDR3 DNA is TGCAGTGCCAGAAAGCTGTCTTATGGCTACACCTTC.

This chain joins TRBV2 and TRBJ2-5, with D possibly called TRBD1 or TRBD2 (5 bases each). The CDR3 covers 15 residues. With 4 bases removed from V and 3 bases from J, the gap between germline ends came to 15 bases. Looked up from germline, CDR1 is SNHLY and CDR2 is FYNNEI. This CDR3 reads CASSGGTGTKETQYF. In DNA, the CDR3 is TGTGCCAGCAGTGGTGGCACGGGGACCAAAGAGACCCAGTACTTC.

The chain carries TRBV11-2 and TRBJ2-1; D is ambiguous. Deletions cut 6 bases from V and 1 base from J, with 10 bases between. This CDR3 has 14 residues. Germline V gene sequence: CDR1 SGHAT, CDR2 FQNNGV. The CDR3 DNA reads as TGTGCCAGCAGGATACAGTTTTCCTACAATGAGCAGTTCTTC. It translates to CASRIQFSYNEQFF.

The chain employs TRBV12-3 or TRBV12-4 and TRBJ1-2; 9 bases are shared with TRBD1. The CDR3 is 15 amino acids. V lost 6 bases, J lost 8 bases, and 13 bases stayed unmatched. DNA of the CDR3: TGTGCCAGCAGGCGACCGGGACAGGGAGCGTACGGCTACACCTTC. This gives the protein CASRRPGQGAYGYTF.

The chain is built from TRBV18 and TRBJ2-7, with D possibly matching TRBD1 (6 bases). Trimming removed 6 bases at V and 3 bases at J, with 12 bases between. CDR1 is KGHSH, CDR2 LQKENI, per germline. This CDR3 spans 13 amino acids. CDR3 sequence reads: CASSRDTLYEQYF. CDR3 sequence (DNA): TGTGCCAGCTCGAGGGACACGCTCTACGAGCAGTACTTC. The full variable domain, with the rest looked up from reference TRBV18 and TRBJ2-7, is NAGVMQNPRHLVRRRGQEARLRCSPMKGHSHVYWYRQLPEEGLKFMVYLQKENIIDESGMPKERFSAEFPKEGPSILRIQQVVRGDSAAYFCASSRDTLYEQYFGPGTRLTVT.

The table lists this clonotype with a count of one. The rearrangement links TRBV7-2 to TRBJ1-2, with no clear D. The CDR3 runs 16 residues. Germline-derived CDR1 and CDR2 are SGHTA and FQGNSA. The ends were cut back, 1 base at V and 4 bases at J, with 16 bases in the middle. The DNA of the CDR3 is TGTGCCAGCAGCTTAGGGATACGGAGGCTGCGCTATGGCTACACCTTC. Its translation: CASSLGIRRLRYGYTF.

This clonotype was picked up a small number of times. The gene calls are TRBV10-3 and TRBJ1-3, with D possibly TRBD1 on 5 matching bases. Trimming removed 8 bases from V and 0 bases from J, with 14 bases in between. The CDR3 spans 15 residues. Germline CDR1 is ENHRY and CDR2 is SYGVKD. The CDR3 DNA sequence: TGTGCCATCCAAAGGGACGCCAGCTCTGGAAACACCATATATTTT. It yields the protein CAIQRDASSGNTIYF.

This clonotype was recorded a few times. The chain couples TRBV5-1 to TRBJ1-1; D is possibly TRBD1 (5 bases). Germline-derived CDR1 and CDR2 are SGHRS and YFSETQ. The CDR3 has 15 amino acids. V was trimmed by 0 bases and J by 0 bases, leaving 9 bases between them. The CDR3 DNA sequence: TGCGCCAGCAGCTTGGATAGCAGGGTGAACACTGAAGCTTTCTTT. It is translated as CASSLDSRVNTEAFF.

This clonotype has more than one count but fewer than ten. The chain combines TRBV27 with TRBJ2-3; the match to TRBD2 covers 9 bases. In germline, CDR1 is MNHEY, CDR2 SMNVEV (reference sequence). J lost 2 bases, V lost 7 bases, and 4 bases had no gene match. The CDR3 covers 14 residues. The CDR3 sequence is CASTRLADTDTQYF. CDR3 coding DNA: TGTGCCAGCACCCGACTAGCGGACACAGATACGCAGTATTTT.

The chain's CDR3 is CATSDPTVYQGRQETQYF. For the CDR3, the DNA is TGTGCCACCAGTGATCCCACGGTCTACCAGGGACGACAAGAGACCCAGTACTTC. This chain connects TRBV24-1 to TRBJ2-5; D might be TRBD1 or TRBD2, each matching 5 bases. The CDR3 consists of 18 residues. Germline assignment: CDR1 KGHDR and CDR2 SFDVKD. Trimming shortened V by 3 bases and J by 2 bases, and 21 bases separated the two germline ends.

The rearrangement joins TRBV24-1 to TRBJ2-7, with 10 bases lining up with TRBD1. Per germline, CDR1 KGHDR and CDR2 SFDVKD. The CDR3 is made up of 13 amino acids. V lost 7 bases to trimming and J lost 5 bases; unmatched junction nucleotides: 4. In DNA, the CDR3 is TGTGCCACCAGAGGGACAGGGGCCCACGAGCAGTACTTC. It translates to CATRGTGAHEQYF.

This clonotype came up a few times. The V gene is TRBV7-6, the J gene TRBJ1-2; D is unclear. The CDR3 contains 13 residues. Trimming pared 0 bases from V and 6 bases from J, leaving 8 bases between. CDR1 is SGHVS and CDR2 is FNYEAQ in the germline V gene. CDR3 protein: CASSLAMEDGYTF. The CDR3 DNA is TGTGCCAGCAGCTTAGCCATGGAGGATGGCTACACCTTC.